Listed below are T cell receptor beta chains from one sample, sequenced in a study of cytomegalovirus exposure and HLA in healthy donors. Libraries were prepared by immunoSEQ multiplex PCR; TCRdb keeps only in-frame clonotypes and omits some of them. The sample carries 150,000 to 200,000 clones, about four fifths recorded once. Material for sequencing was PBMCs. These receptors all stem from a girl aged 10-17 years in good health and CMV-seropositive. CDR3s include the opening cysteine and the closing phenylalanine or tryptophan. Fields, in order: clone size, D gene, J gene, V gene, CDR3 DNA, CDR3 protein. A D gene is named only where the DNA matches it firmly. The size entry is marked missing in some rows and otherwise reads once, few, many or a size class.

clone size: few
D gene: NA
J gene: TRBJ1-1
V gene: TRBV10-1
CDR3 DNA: TGCGCCAGCAGTGAGGCGGGGGCAGCCACTGAAGCTTTCTTT
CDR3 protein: CASSEAGAATEAFF

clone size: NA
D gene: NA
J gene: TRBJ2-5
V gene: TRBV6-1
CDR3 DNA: TGTGCCAGCAGTGAACGAGGAGGAGAGACCCAGTACTTC
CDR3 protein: CASSERGGETQYF

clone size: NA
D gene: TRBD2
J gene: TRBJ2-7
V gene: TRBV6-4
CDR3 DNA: TGTGCCAGCAGTGACGGCCCGGGAGGGGAGCAGTACTTC
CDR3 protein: CASSDGPGGEQYF

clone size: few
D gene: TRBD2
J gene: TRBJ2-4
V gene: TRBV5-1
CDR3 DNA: TGCGCCAGCAGCGACGGGACTACCCTCCAAAACATTCAGTACTTC
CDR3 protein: CASSDGTTLQNIQYF

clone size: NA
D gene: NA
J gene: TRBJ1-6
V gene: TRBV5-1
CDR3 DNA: TGCGCCAGCAGTTCAGATCCGACATCCAATAATTCACCCCTCCACTTT
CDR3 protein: CASSSDPTSNNSPLHF

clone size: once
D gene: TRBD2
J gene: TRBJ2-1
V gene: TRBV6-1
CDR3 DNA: TGTGCCAGCAGTGGGACTAGCCAAGGAACCTACAATGAGCAGTTCTTC
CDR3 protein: CASSGTSQGTYNEQFF

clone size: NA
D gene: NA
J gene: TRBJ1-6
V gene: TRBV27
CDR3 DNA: TGTGCCAGCAGTCCCTCTCAGGGTCGGCTCCACTTT
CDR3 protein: CASSPSQGRLHF

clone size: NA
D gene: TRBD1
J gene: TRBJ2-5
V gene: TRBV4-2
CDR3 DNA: TGTGCCAGCAGCCTTGGGACAGGGGACGAGACCCAGTACTTC
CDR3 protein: CASSLGTGDETQYF

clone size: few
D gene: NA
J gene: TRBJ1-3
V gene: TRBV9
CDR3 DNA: TGTGCCAGCAGCGAGGGGCGGGAACAGGTAACTGGAAACACCATATATTTT
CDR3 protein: CASSEGREQVTGNTIYF

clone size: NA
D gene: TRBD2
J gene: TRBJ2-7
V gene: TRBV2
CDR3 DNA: TGTGCCAGCGGGGATTTGACTAGCGGGGGCCCATTATACGAGCAGTACTTC
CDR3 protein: CASGDLTSGGPLYEQYF

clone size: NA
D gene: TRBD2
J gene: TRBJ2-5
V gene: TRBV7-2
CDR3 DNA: TGTGCCAGCAGCTTAGATGGTAGCGGGGGGTTCAGGACCCAGTACTTC
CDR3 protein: CASSLDGSGGFRTQYF

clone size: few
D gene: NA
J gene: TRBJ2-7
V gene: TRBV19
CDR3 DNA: TGTGCCAGTAGTATGGCTCAAACCTACGAGCAGTACTTC
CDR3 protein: CASSMAQTYEQYF

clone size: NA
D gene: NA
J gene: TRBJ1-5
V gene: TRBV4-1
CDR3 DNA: TGCGCCAGCAGCCAAGCCGGTCAGCCCCAGCATTTT
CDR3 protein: CASSQAGQPQHF

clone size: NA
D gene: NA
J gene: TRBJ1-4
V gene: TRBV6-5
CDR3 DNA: TGTGCCAGCAGCACAGGCGGCAACGGGGAAAAACTGTTTTTT
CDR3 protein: CASSTGGNGEKLFF

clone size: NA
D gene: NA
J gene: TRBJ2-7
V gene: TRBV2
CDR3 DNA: TGTGCCAGCAGTGGGTCAGTGCAGTACTTC
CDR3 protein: CASSGSVQYF

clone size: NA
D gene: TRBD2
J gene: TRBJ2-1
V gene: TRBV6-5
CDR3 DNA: TGTGCCAGCAGTTCCGGCGGGGGGAATTCCAATGAGCAGTTCTTC
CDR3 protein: CASSSGGGNSNEQFF

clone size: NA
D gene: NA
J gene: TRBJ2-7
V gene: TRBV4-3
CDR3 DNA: TGCGCCAGCAGCCAAGAATCCACGCCTGGAGGCTCCTACGAGCAGTACTTC
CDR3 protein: CASSQESTPGGSYEQYF

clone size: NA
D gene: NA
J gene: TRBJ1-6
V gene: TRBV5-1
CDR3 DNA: TGCGCCAGCAGCTTGGCCCCGGGGTATTCACCCCTCCACTTT
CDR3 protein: CASSLAPGYSPLHF

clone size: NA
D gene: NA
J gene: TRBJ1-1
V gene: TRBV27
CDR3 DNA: TGTGCCAGCAGTTTCGGACACACGAACACTGAAGCTTTCTTT
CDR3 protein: CASSFGHTNTEAFF

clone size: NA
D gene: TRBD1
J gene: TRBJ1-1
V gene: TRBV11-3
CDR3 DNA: TGTGCCAGCAGCCCGGGACAGGGCACTGAAGCTTTCTTT
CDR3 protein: CASSPGQGTEAFF

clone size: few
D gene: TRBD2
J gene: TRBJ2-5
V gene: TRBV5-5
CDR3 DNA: TGTGCCAGCAGCTTGGACATAGCGGGTGCTCCCGGGACCCAGTACTTC
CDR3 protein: CASSLDIAGAPGTQYF

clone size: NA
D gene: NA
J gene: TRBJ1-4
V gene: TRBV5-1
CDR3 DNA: TGCGCCAGCAGCTTGGGGGGCCCCCAAGGTAATGAAAAACTGTTTTTT
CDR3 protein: CASSLGGPQGNEKLFF

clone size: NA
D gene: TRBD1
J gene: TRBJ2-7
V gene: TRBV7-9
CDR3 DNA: TGTGCCAGCAGCTTAAAGACAGGGGCTCCCTACGAGCAGTACTTC
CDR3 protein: CASSLKTGAPYEQYF

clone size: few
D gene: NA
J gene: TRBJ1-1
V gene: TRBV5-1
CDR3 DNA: TGCGCCAGCAGCTTGGTCGGTGGTAGCGGGAACACTGAAGCTTTCTTT
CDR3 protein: CASSLVGGSGNTEAFF

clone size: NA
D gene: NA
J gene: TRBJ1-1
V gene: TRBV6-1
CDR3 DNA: TGTGCCAGCAGTGCCAAATCGAACACTGAAGCTTTCTTT
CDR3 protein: CASSAKSNTEAFF

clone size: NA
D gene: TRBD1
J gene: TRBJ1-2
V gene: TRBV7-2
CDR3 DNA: TGTGCCAGCAGCCCCCGGACAGGGGAACACACCTTC
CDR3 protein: CASSPRTGEHTF

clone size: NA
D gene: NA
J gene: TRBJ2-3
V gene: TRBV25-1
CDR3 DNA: TGTGCCAGCATCCCTAAGAGCACAGATACGCAGTATTTT
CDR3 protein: CASIPKSTDTQYF

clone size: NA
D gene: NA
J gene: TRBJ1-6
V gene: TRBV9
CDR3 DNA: TGTGCCAGCAGCGCGGACACGAGTAATTCACCCCTCCACTTT
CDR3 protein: CASSADTSNSPLHF

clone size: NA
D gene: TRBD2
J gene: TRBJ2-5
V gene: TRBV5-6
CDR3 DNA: TGTGCCAGCAGTCCCGTGGCGGGGGGGCGGGAGACCCAGTACTTC
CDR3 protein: CASSPVAGGRETQYF